This T cell receptor beta chain was documented in a study of Graves' ophthalmopathy and Graves' hyperthyroidism. Amplified TCR beta CDR3 regions were obtained using RNA transcripts as template. The first-round RT-PCR employed HTBI primers together with the Qiagen OneStep RT-PCR kit. A multiplex PCR was then performed as the second round. One entry per CDR3 protein, called by TCRdb with MiXCR from the multiplex PCR reads. Altogether approximately 480,000 distinct CDR3 sequences are present, roughly 14% being singletons, with the ten largest covering over 7.5%. Regarding this clonotype: At one end the junction does not follow the germline gene, possibly because of a read error.

The CDR3 consists of 19 residues. CDR1 MNHEY and CDR2 SMNVEV come from the germline V gene (reference sequence). The material sequenced was blood. The chain links TRBV27 to TRBJ2-7, with 13 bases lining up with TRBD2. The TCR was taken from a woman in her 30s with Graves' ophthalmopathy. The CDR3 DNA reads as TGTGCCAGCAGTTTATCGTCCGGACTAGCGGGGGTCCCTAGCTACGATCAGTACTTC. This sequence encodes CASSLSSGLAGVPSYDQYF.